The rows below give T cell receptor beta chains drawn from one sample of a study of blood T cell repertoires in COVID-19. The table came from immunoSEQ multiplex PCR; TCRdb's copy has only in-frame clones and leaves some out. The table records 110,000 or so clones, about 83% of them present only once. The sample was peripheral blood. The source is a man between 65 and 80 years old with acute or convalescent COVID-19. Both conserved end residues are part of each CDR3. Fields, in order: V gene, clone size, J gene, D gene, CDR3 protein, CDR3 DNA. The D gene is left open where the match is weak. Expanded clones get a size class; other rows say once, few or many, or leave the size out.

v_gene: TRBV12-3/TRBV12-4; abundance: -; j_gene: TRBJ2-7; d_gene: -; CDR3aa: CASSFGSREQYF; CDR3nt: TGTGCCAGCAGTTTTGGGAGCCGCGAGCAGTACTTC
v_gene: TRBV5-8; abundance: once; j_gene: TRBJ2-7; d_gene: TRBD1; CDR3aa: CASSLVGQGPYEQYF; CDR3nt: TGTGCCAGCAGCTTGGTGGGACAGGGCCCCTACGAGCAGTACTTC
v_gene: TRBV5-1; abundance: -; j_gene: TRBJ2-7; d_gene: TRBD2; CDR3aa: CASGEAPGLTYEQYF; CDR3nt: TGCGCCAGCGGCGAAGCCCCGGGACTAACCTACGAGCAGTACTTC
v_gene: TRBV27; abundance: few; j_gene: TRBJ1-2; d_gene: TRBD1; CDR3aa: CASSSQGASGYTF; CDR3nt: TGTGCCAGCAGTAGTCAGGGGGCCAGTGGCTACACCTTC
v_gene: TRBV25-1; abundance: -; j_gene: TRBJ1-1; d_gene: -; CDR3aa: CASSPSGRDTEAFF; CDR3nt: TGTGCCAGCAGCCCCTCGGGCAGGGACACTGAAGCTTTCTTT
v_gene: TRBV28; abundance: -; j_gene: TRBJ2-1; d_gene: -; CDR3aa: CASRRLGETYNEQFF; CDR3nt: TGTGCCAGCAGGAGGCTGGGAGAAACTTACAATGAGCAGTTCTTC
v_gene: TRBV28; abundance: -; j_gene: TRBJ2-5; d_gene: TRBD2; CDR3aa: CASSSRTSGGRGETQYF; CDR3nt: TGTGCCAGCAGTTCAAGGACTAGCGGGGGCCGGGGGGAGACCCAGTACTTC
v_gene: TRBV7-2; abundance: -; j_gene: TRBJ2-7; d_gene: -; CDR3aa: CASSSSGYEQYF; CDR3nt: TGTGCCAGCAGCTCCTCCGGTTACGAGCAGTACTTC
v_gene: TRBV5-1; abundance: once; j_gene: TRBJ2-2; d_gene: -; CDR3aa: CASSLAMSANTGELFF; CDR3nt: TGCGCCAGCAGCTTGGCCATGAGCGCGAACACCGGGGAGCTGTTTTTT
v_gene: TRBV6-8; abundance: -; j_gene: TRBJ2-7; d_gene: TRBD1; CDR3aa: CASSPLPGGYYEQYF; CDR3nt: TGTGCCAGCAGCCCTTTGCCAGGGGGCTACTACGAGCAGTACTTC
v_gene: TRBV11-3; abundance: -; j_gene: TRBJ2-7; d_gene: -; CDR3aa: CASSRGDRYGEQYF; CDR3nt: TGTGCCAGCAGCCGGGGGGACAGGTACGGCGAGCAGTACTTC
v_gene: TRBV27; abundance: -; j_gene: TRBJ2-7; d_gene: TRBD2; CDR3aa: CASSGQRTSVYEQYF; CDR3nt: TGTGCCAGCAGCGGCCAAAGGACTAGCGTGTACGAGCAGTACTTC
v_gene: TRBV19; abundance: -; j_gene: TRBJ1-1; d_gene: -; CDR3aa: CASSIQENTEAFF; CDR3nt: TGTGCCAGTAGTATACAGGAGAACACTGAAGCTTTCTTT
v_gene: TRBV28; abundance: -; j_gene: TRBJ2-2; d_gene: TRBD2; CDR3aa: CASSPRTSSVTGELFF; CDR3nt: TGTGCCAGCAGTCCCCGGACTAGCTCGGTTACCGGGGAGCTGTTTTTT
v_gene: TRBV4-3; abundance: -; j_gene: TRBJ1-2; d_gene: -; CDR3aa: CASSQDNTGGDGYTF; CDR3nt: TGCGCCAGCAGCCAAGATAACACCGGCGGGGATGGCTACACCTTC
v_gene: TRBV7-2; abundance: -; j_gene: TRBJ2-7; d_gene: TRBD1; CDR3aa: CASSPGQAFYEQYF; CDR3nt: TGTGCCAGCAGTCCGGGACAGGCCTTCTACGAGCAGTACTTC
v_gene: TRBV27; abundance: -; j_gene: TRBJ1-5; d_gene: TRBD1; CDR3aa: CASRRQGVMSNQPQHF; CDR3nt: TGTGCCAGCAGGAGACAGGGGGTCATGAGCAATCAGCCCCAGCATTTT
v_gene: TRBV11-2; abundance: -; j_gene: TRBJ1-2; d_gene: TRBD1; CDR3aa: CASSTGQGNYGYTF; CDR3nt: TGTGCCAGCAGCACCGGACAGGGGAACTATGGCTACACCTTC
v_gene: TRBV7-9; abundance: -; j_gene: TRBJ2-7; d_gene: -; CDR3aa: CASSLLTGTYEQYF; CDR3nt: TGTGCCAGCAGCTTGTTGACAGGAACCTACGAGCAGTACTTC
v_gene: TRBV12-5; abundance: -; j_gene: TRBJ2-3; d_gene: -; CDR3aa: CASGLAVSTDTQYF; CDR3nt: TGTGCTAGTGGTTTGGCCGTTAGCACAGATACGCAGTATTTT
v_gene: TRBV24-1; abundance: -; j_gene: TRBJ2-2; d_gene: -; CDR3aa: CATSDLTGNTGELFF; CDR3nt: TGTGCCACCAGTGACTTGACAGGGAACACCGGGGAGCTGTTTTTT
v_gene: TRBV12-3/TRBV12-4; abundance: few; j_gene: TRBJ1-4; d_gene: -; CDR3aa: CASSQAGEKLFF; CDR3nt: TGTGCCAGCAGCCAGGCGGGTGAAAAACTGTTTTTT
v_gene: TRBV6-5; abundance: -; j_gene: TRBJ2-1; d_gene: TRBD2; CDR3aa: CASSSGTSGYNEQFF; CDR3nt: TGTGCCAGCAGTTCCGGGACTAGCGGATACAATGAGCAGTTCTTC
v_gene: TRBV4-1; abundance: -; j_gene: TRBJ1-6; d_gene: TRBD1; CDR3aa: CASSHRQGARNSPLHF; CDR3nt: TGCGCCAGCAGCCATCGACAGGGGGCGAGGAATTCACCCCTCCACTTT
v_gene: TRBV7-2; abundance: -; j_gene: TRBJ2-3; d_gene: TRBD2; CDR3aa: CATTSGGGSGTDTQYF; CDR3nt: TGTGCCACCACTTCCGGGGGGGGGAGCGGCACAGATACGCAGTATTTT
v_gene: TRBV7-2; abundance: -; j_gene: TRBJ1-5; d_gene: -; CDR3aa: CASSSGWNQPQHF; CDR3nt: TGTGCCAGCAGCTCAGGGTGGAATCAGCCCCAGCATTTT
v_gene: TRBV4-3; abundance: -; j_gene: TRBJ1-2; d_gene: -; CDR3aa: CASSLQAGPELGYGYTF; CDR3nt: TGCGCCAGCAGCCTCCAGGCGGGACCCGAGCTGGGCTATGGCTACACCTTC
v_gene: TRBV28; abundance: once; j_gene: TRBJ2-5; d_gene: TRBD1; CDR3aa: CASSLAKTGGKETQYF; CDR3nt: TGTGCCAGCAGTTTAGCCAAGACAGGGGGGAAAGAGACCCAGTACTTC
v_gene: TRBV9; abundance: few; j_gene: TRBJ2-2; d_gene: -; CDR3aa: CASSTPLAGELFF; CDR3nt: TGTGCCAGCAGTACTCCGCTGGCCGGGGAGCTGTTTTTT
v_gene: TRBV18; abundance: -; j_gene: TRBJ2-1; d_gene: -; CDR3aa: CASSPKDSHNEQFF; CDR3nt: TGTGCCAGCTCACCAAAAGACAGCCACAATGAGCAGTTCTTC
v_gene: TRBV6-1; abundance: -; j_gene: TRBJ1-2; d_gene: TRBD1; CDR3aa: CASSERGTGTGYTF; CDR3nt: TGTGCCAGCAGTGAACGTGGGACAGGAACCGGCTACACCTTC
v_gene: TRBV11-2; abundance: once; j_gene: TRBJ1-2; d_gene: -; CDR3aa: CASSLGAGAYNYGYTF; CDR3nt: TGTGCCAGCAGCTTAGGCGCGGGGGCGTATAACTATGGCTACACCTTC
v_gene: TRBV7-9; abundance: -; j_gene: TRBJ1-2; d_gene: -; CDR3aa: CASSFREADYTF; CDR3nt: TGTGCCAGCAGCTTTCGGGAGGCTGACTACACCTTC
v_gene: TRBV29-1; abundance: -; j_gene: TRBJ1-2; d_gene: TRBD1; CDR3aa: CSVYRQGPYGYTF; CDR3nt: TGCAGCGTCTACCGACAGGGCCCCTATGGCTACACCTTC
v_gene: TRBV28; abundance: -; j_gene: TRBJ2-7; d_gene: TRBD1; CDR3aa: CASRAGTGARYYEQYF; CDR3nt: TGTGCCAGCAGAGCCGGGACAGGGGCCAGGTACTACGAGCAGTACTTC
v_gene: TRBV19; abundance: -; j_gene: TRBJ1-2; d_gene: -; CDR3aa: CASSIPGPEGYTF; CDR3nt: TGTGCCAGTAGTATTCCCGGCCCGGAGGGCTACACCTTC
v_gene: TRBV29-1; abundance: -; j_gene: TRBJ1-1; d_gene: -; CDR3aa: CSVEGQGLNQAFF; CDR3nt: TGCAGCGTTGAAGGGCAGGGTTTGAATCAAGCTTTCTTT
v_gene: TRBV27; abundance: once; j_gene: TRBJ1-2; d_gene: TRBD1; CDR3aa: CASRLYGQGAGGYTF; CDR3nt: TGTGCCAGCAGATTATACGGACAGGGGGCTGGCGGCTACACCTTC
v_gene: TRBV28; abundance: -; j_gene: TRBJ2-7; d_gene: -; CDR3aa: CASTPPGSGKQYF; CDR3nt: TGTGCCAGCACTCCCCCGGGTAGCGGAAAGCAGTACTTC